The present T cell receptor (beta chain) was sequenced within a study of T cell changes during pregnancy in multiple sclerosis. This CDR3 has 13 residues. Germline V gene sequence: CDR1 PRHDT, CDR2 FYEKMQ (reference sequence). V lost 4 bases and J lost 4, with 10 bases in between. Libraries were prepared by immunoSEQ multiplex PCR; TCRdb keeps only in-frame clonotypes and omits some of them. The data show approximately 31,000 clones, with approximately 91% seen just once and approximately 6.5% held by the top ten. V gene TRBV13 combines with J gene TRBJ1-2; no firm D call. The material sequenced was CD8+ T cells from peripheral blood mononuclear cells, taken in the second trimester of pregnancy. This sequence originates from a female donor with multiple sclerosis, enrolled in a pregnancy study. CDR3 sequence: CASSWREPYGYTF. The CDR3 DNA is TGTGCCAGCAGCTGGAGGGAACCCTATGGCTACACCTTC.